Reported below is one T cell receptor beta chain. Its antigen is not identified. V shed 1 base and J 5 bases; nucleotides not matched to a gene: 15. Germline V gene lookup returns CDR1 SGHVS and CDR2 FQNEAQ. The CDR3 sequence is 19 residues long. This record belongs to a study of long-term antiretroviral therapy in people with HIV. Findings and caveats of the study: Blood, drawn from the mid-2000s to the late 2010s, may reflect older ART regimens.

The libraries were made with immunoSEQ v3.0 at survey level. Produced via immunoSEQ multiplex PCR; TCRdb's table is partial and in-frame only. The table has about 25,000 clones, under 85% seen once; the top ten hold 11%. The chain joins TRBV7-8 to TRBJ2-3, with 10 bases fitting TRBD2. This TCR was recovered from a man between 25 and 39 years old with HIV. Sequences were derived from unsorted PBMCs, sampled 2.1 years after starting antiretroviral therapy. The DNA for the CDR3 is TGTGCCAGCAGCTTAGGGTGGGAGCTATTAGCGGGGGGAGTAGATACGCAGTATTTT. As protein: CASSLGWELLAGGVDTQYF.